This entry is about one T cell receptor (beta chain). With 6 bases clipped from V and 2 bases from J, the junction kept 5 bases outside the gene matches. The CDR3 is made up of 13 amino acids. Germline-derived CDR1 and CDR2 are SQVTM and ANQGSEA. The data belong to a study of shared clonotypes between healthy human individuals. Naive CD8 isolation took CD45RO-negative cells positively selected for CCR7 and excluded terminally differentiated effector memory CD45RA+ cells. TCRdb keeps only in-frame clones here, not all; method: immunoSEQ multiplex PCR. This sample has 650,000 to 800,000 clones; around 92% occur once, and the top ten carry about 24%.

Sequenced: naive CD8+ T cells sorted from blood. The chain employs TRBV29-1 and TRBJ1-1; 8 positions agree with TRBD1. The TCR comes from a man aged 25-40 years in good health. The CDR3 protein is CSVLTGANTEAFF. CDR3 DNA: TGCAGCGTCCTGACAGGGGCCAACACTGAAGCTTTCTTT.